These 18 T cell receptor beta chains share one sample of origin, sequenced in a study of regulatory T cells in long-lasting Graves disease. Building the TCR beta libraries relied on iRepertoire HTBI primers, and CDR3 regions underwent Arm-PCR. One entry per CDR3 protein results from TCRdb running MiXCR on the multiplex PCR reads. The table shows a few hundred thousand distinct CDR3 sequences, with approximately 15% occurring only once. The time point was: newly diagnosed GD, antithyroid drugs for less than 3 months. The authors made the TCR library using RNA they extracted from PBMCs. Separately, the same data were catalogued under a study of T cells in Graves' hyperthyroidism and ophthalmopathy.

The source material was peripheral blood mononuclear cells (PBMCs), sampled at new diagnosis, from a patient treated with antithyroid drugs. The receptors were gathered from a woman in her 40s with Graves disease.

There are many counts of this clonotype. This chain links TRBV2 with TRBJ1-1, with no clear D. This CDR3 comprises 14 residues. CDR1 is SNHLY, CDR2 FYNNEI, per germline. The germline V and J ends were trimmed by 5 bases and 7 bases, with 17 bases remaining between them. The CDR3 nucleotides are TGTGCCAGCAGTACCCAAGGAGGGTTGAGTGAAGCTTTCTTT. Residues: CASSTQGGLSEAFF. Combining the CDR3 with reference TRBV2 and TRBJ1-1 gives the whole variable domain EPEVTQTPSHQVTQMGQEVILRCVPISNHLYFYWYRQILGQKVEFLVSFYNNEISEKSEIFDDQFSVERPDGSNFTLKIRSTKLEDSAMYFCASSTQGGLSEAFFGQGTRLTVV.

This clonotype was recorded many times. The chain recombines TRBV2 with TRBJ1-1, with a weak D call TRBD1 (5 bases). This CDR3 is built from 13 residues. Between the trimmed V and J ends, which lost 8 bases and 4 bases, there was a span of 14 bases. The germline V gene has CDR1 SNHLY and CDR2 FYNNEI. The CDR3 sequence is CASRYGGITEAFF. DNA of the CDR3: TGTGCCAGCCGTTATGGGGGGATCACTGAAGCTTTCTTT.

At least ten counts were recorded for this clonotype. The V and J genes are TRBV29-1 and TRBJ2-5, with D perhaps being TRBD1 or TRBD2 (6 bases each). The CDR3 extends over 13 amino acids. From germline, CDR1 is SQVTM and CDR2 ANQGSEA. Trimming took 7 bases from V and 5 from J, leaving 17 bases between them. CDR3 bases: TGCAGCGGCCGTGTCGGGGGCGGTGAGACCCAGTACTTC. Encoded protein: CSGRVGGGETQYF.

This chain connects TRBV5-1 to TRBJ2-1, with 9 bases identical to TRBD2. V lost 4 bases to trimming and J lost 2 bases; unmatched junction nucleotides: 7. The CDR3 spans 16 residues. CDR1 SGHRS and CDR2 YFSETQ come from the germline V gene. CDR3 nucleotide sequence: TGCGCCAGCAGCCGACGGACTAGCGAAACCTACAATGAGCAGTTCTTC. Translated: CASSRRTSETYNEQFF.

This clonotype came up a few times. This clone may be a read error of a much larger clone one base away. The rearrangement uses TRBV2 and TRBJ2-7; the match to TRBD1 covers 8 bases. The CDR3 contains 14 residues. Germline CDR1 SNHLY, CDR2 FYNNEI. CDR3 amino acids: CVSRGQGVPYEQYF. The CDR3 coding sequence is TGTGTCAGCAGAGGACAGGGCGTACCGTACGAGCAGTACTTC.

This clonotype was observed a few times. This rearrangement joins TRBV5-5 to TRBJ2-2; 7 bases are shared with TRBD2. The CDR3 is made up of 17 amino acids. Germline V gives CDR1 SGHKS, CDR2 YYEKEE (reference sequence). V shed 0 bases and J 4 bases; nucleotides not matched to a gene: 9. The CDR3: CASSLVGGSGSTGELFF. CDR3 bases: TGTGCCAGCAGCTTGGTTGGCGGGAGTGGGAGCACCGGGGAGCTGTTTTTT.

The table lists this clonotype with many counts. The chain recombines TRBV6-1 with TRBJ2-2, with 13 bases identical to TRBD2. V was clipped by 6 bases and J by 3 bases; unmatched bases: 4. This CDR3 contains 16 residues. CDR1 and CDR2 (germline): MNHNS, SASEGT. For the CDR3, the DNA is TGTGCCAGCAGACAGGGACTAGCGGGGCACACCGGGGAGCTGTTTTTT. As protein: CASRQGLAGHTGELFF.

At least ten counts were recorded for this clonotype. The chain links TRBV20-1 to TRBJ2-1; 7 positions agree with TRBD2. The V segment lost 1 base and the J segment 9 bases; nucleotides outside the gene matches: 6. The CDR3 runs 13 residues. Germline assignment: CDR1 DFQATT and CDR2 SNEGSKA (reference sequence). The CDR3 nucleotides read TGCAGTGCTAGAGTTGCGGGAGCGGGTGAGCAGTTCTTC. It translates to CSARVAGAGEQFF.

This clonotype was counted ten times or more. The chain carries TRBV11-3 and TRBJ2-2; maybe TRBD1 (6 bases). Germline V gene lookup returns CDR1 SGHNT and CDR2 YENEEA. The CDR3 consists of 18 residues. V was shortened by 2 bases and J by 0 bases, with 16 bases between the two germline ends. For the CDR3, the DNA is TGTGCCAGCAGCTTAAACCGCCGGACAGTTTCGAACACCGGGGAGCTGTTTTTT. Its translation: CASSLNRRTVSNTGELFF.

The chain links TRBV4-1 to TRBJ1-5; D unresolved. The CDR3 is 14 residues long. Germline V gene lookup returns CDR1 MGHRA and CDR2 YSYEKL. V was clipped by 1 base and J by 0 bases, with 4 bases between them. In DNA form, the CDR3 reads TGCGCCAGCAGCCAAGTGGTTAGCAATCAGCCCCAGCATTTT. This sequence encodes CASSQVVSNQPQHF.

This clonotype showed up just once. CDR3 residues: CASRPSGSLYEQYF. The CDR3 DNA reads TGTGCCAGCAGACCCAGCGGGAGCCTCTACGAGCAGTACTTC. The chain combines TRBV12-3 or TRBV12-4 with TRBJ2-7; TRBD2 matches 8 bases. This CDR3 has 14 residues. V dropped 6 bases and J dropped 3; count of bases not matched to a gene: 7.

Many counts were recorded for this clonotype. The chain has TRBV12-5 and TRBJ2-1, with 10 nucleotides matching TRBD1. Per the germline V gene, CDR1 is LGHNT and CDR2 is FRNRAP. Trimming at V came to 1 base and at J to 9 bases, leaving 9 bases not matched to a gene. This CDR3 comprises 16 residues. CDR3 DNA sequence: TGTGCTAGTGGTTTGGACCGGGACAGGGGAACAGGTGAGCAGTTCTTC. Translating gives CASGLDRDRGTGEQFF. Variable domain in full (rest from reference TRBV12-5 and TRBJ2-1): DARVTQTPRHKVTEMGQEVTMRCQPILGHNTVFWYRQTMMQGLELLAYFRNRAPLDDSGMPKDRFSAEMPDATLATLKIQPSEPRDSAVYFCASGLDRDRGTGEQFFGPGTRLTVL.

This clonotype has only a few counts. This chain links TRBV5-1 with TRBJ1-3, with 10 nucleotides matching TRBD1. The CDR3 spans 14 residues. The junction had 1 base not matched to a gene; V was cut back by 3 bases and J by 4 bases. CDR1 is SGHRS and CDR2 is YFSETQ in the germline V gene. This chain's CDR3 is CASSWGQGGNTIYF. The CDR3, as DNA: TGCGCCAGCAGCTGGGGACAGGGGGGAAACACCATATATTTT.

This clonotype has ten or more counts. The chain uses TRBV9 and TRBJ2-7; 11 bases match TRBD2. This CDR3 region has 15 residues. V gave up 3 bases and J gave up 0 bases; unmatched junction bases: 2. Germline V CDR1 and CDR2: SGDLS, YYNGEE. The CDR3 coding sequence is TGTGCCAGCAGCGCAGGACTAGCGGGCTCCTACGAGCAGTACTTC. Translating it yields CASSAGLAGSYEQYF.

There are many counts of this clonotype. This sequence joins TRBV5-4 and TRBJ2-3; 10 bases map to TRBD2. The germline CDR1 and CDR2 sequences are SGHNT and YYREEE (reference sequence). J gave up 4 bases and V 0 bases, and 5 bases lay outside the gene matches. CDR3 length: 16 amino acids. CDR3 sequence reads: CASSLATSGKADTQYF. The CDR3 region has the DNA TGTGCCAGCAGCTTGGCAACTAGCGGGAAGGCAGATACGCAGTATTTT.

This clonotype was counted at least ten times. V and J are TRBV28 and TRBJ2-1; TRBD2 aligns across 14 bases. In germline, CDR1 is MDHEN, CDR2 SYDVKM. Trimming took 6 bases from V and 7 from J; bases not matched to a gene: 5. This CDR3 spans 15 amino acids. CDR3 nucleotide sequence: TGTGCCAGCAGGGGGGGACTAGCGGGGGCAAATGAGCAGTTCTTC. Translation gives CASRGGLAGANEQFF.

This chain links TRBV5-6 with TRBJ1-5; D is uncertain. The germline V gene has CDR1 SGHDT and CDR2 YYEEEE. V dropped 0 bases and J dropped 0 bases, with 13 bases sitting between them. The CDR3 spans 17 residues. Here the CDR3 reads CASSLGSVPYSNQPQHF. CDR3 DNA sequence: TGTGCCAGCAGCTTGGGTTCCGTCCCCTATAGCAATCAGCCCCAGCATTTT.

The V call is TRBV29-1, the J call TRBJ2-7; D uncertain. Germline V gene sequence: CDR1 SQVTM, CDR2 ANQGSEA. The CDR3 has 12 amino acids. Trimming took 4 bases from V and 3 from J, leaving 10 bases between them. The CDR3 region has the DNA TGCAGCGTTGGTCCATCTGGCTACGAGCAGTACTTC. Translating gives CSVGPSGYEQYF.